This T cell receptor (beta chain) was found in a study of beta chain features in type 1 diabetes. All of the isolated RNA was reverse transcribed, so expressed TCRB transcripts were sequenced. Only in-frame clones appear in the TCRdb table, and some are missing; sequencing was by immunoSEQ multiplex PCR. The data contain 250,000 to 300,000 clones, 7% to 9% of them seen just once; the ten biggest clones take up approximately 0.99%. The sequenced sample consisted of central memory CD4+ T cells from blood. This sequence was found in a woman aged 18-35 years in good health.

CDR3: CASSQAPRASNEQFF. The DNA for the CDR3 is TGCGCCAGCAGCCAAGCGCCCAGGGCGAGCAATGAGCAGTTCTTC. The rearrangement joins TRBV4-3 to TRBJ2-1; D is perhaps TRBD1 (5 bases). The CDR3 extends over 15 amino acids. Germline V lookup: CDR1 LGHNA, CDR2 YSLEER. With 1 base removed from V and 6 bases from J, the gap between germline ends came to 13 bases.